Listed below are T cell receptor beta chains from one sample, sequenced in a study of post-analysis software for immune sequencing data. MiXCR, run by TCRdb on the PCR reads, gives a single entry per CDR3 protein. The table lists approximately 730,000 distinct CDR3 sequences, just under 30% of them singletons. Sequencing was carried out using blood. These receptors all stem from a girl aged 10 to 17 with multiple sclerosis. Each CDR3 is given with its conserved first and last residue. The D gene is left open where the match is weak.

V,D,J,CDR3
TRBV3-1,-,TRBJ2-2,CASSQVVSGELFF
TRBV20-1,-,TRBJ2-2,CSARAGHGVRGELFF
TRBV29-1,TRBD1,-,CSAGQGTGEQYF
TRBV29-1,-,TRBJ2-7,CSVEKGGTYEQYF
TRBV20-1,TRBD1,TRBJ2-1,CSARDLRGNTGVYQNEQFF
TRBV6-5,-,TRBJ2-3,CASSYSNPWGGVIDTQYF
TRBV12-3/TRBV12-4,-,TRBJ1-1,CASSFGSDRPNTEAFF
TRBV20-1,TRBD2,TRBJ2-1,CSARMAGDRFEQFF
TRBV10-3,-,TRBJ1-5,CAISESGPGYQPQHF
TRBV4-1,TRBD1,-,CASSQGPDRGGNEQYF
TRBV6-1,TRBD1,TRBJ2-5,CASSGKSGTGPSETQYF
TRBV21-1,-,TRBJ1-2,CASSKMRDGYTF
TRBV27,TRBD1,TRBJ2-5,CASSFQIPGQGMETQYF
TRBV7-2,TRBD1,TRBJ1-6,CASSLVGTGSYNSPLHF
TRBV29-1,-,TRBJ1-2,CSVEGGPDGYTF
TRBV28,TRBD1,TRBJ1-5,CASSSGTGIHQPQHF
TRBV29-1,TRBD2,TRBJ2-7,CSVESLEREGYEQYF
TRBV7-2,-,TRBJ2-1,CASSRPGLSFLFF
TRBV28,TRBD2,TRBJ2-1,CASSAIRSASGRGNEQFF
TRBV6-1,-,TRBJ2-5,CASSDRWAGETQYF
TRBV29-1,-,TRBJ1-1,CSVEGRHMNTEAFF
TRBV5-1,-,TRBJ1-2,CASSLGTAERNYGYTF
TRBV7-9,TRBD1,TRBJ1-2,CASSMTGSYGYTF
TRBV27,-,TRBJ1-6,CASSLGGWAPLHF
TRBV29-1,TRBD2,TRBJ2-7,CSAQSSGGYEQYF
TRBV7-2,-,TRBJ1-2,CASSLARLRGYTF
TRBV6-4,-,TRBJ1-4,CASSESRGEKLFF
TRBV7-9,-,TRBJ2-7,CASTDLVPYEQYF
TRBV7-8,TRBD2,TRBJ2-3,CASSLRRESDTQYF
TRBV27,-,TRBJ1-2,CASSPGGGGSGYTF
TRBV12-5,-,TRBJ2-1,CASGLGLIGDEQFF
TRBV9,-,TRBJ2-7,CASSEHQGYYNEQYF
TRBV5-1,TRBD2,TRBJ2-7,CASSSEAGGPDSYEQYF
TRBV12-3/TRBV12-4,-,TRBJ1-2,CASSLKGNYGYTF
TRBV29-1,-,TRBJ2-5,CSTKSGMTHQETQYF
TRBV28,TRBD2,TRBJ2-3,CASSLWTSGDQTSTDTQYF
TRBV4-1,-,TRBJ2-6,CASSQERSSGANVLTF
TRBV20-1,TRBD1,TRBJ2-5,CSVPGQGQETQYF
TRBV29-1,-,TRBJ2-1,CSVGLFSFAGGEQFF
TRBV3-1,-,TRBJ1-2,CASRQDRLRGSHHYGYTF
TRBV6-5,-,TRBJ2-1,CASSFGLKGEQFF
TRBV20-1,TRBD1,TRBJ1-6,CSARVTGGYSPLHF
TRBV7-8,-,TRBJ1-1,CASSLRLDTEAFF
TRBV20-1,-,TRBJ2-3,CSAPWTVGTDTQYF
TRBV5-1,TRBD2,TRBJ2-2,CASSLLLAGGGTGELFF
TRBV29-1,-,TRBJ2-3,CSVDGRLPTTDTQYF
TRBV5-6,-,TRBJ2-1,CASSLDGGMTYNEQFF
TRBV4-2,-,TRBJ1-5,CTSSQDGISNQPQHF
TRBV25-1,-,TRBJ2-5,CASIALETQYF
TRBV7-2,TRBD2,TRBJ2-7,CASSVLGGDSYEQYF
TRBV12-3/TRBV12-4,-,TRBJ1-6,CASSLIGGNSPLHF